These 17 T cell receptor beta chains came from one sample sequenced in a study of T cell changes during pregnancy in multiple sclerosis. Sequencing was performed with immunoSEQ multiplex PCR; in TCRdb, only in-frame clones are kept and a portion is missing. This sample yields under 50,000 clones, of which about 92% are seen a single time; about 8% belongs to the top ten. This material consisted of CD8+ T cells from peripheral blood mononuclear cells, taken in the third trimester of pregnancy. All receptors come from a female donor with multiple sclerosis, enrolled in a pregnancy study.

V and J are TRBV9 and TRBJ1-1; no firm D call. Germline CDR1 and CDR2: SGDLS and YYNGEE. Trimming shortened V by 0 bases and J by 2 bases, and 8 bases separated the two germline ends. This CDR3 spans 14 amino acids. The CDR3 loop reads CASSVGQLNTEAFF. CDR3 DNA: TGTGCCAGCAGCGTAGGGCAGTTAAACACTGAAGCTTTCTTT.

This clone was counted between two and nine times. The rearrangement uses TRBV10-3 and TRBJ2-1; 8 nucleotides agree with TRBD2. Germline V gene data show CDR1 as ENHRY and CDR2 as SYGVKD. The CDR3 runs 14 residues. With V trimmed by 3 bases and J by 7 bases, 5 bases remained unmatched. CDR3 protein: CAISDSGGQNEQFF. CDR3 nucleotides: TGTGCCATCAGTGACTCGGGGGGGCAGAATGAGCAGTTCTTC.

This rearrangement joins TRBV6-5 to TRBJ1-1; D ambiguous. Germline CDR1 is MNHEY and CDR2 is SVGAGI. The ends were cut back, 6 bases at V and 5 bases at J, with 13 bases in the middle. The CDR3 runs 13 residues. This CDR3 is CASSYKRETEAFF. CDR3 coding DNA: TGTGCCAGCAGCTACAAGCGGGAAACTGAAGCTTTCTTT.

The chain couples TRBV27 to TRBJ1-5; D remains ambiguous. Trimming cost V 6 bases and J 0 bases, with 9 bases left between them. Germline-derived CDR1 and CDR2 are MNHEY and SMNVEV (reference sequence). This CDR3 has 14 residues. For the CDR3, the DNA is TGTGCCAGCAGGGCCAGAGGTAGCAATCAGCCCCAGCATTTT. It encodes CASRARGSNQPQHF.

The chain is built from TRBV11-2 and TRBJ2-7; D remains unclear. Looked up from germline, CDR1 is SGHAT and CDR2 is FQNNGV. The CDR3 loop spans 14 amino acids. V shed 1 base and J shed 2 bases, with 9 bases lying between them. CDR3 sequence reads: CASSLGQVAYEQYF. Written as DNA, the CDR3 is TGTGCCAGCAGCTTAGGTCAGGTAGCCTACGAGCAGTACTTC.

The CDR3 protein is CASSLRSKNEQFF. The CDR3 DNA sequence: TGTGCCAGCAGCTTAAGGAGTAAGAATGAGCAGTTCTTC. The chain combines TRBV13 with TRBJ2-1; D is unclear. CDR1 and CDR2 (germline): PRHDT, FYEKMQ (reference sequence). CDR3 size: 13 residues. Trimming left V 2 bases short and J 7 bases short, with 9 bases between.

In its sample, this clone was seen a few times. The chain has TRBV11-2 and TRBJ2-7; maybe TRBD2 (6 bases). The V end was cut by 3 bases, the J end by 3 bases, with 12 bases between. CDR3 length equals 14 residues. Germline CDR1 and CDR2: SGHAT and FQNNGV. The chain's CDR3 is CASSFGGRGYEQYF. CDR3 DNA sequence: TGTGCCAGCAGCTTCGGAGGGCGGGGCTACGAGCAGTACTTC.

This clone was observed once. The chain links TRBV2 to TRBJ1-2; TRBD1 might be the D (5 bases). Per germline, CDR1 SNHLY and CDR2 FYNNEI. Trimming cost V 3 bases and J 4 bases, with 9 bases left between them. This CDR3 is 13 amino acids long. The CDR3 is CASSDPQAYGYTF. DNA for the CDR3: TGTGCCAGCAGTGATCCACAGGCCTATGGCTACACCTTC.

Here the CDR3 reads CASSPGLGGGPSAFF. The CDR3 nucleotides read TGTGCCAGCAGCCCCGGTCTTGGGGGGGGACCTAGCGCTTTCTTT. V gene TRBV9 combines with J gene TRBJ1-1; D may be TRBD1 (5 bases). The CDR3 is 15 residues long. CDR1 is SGDLS, CDR2 YYNGEE, per germline. Between the trimmed V and J ends, which lost 4 bases and 11 bases, there was a span of 24 bases. The full variable domain, completed using reference TRBV9 and TRBJ1-1, is DSGVTQTPKHLITATGQRVTLRCSPRSGDLSVYWYQQSLDQGLQFLIQYYNGEERAKGNILERFSAQQFPDLHSELNLSSLELGDSALYFCASSPGLGGGPSAFFGQGTRLTVV.

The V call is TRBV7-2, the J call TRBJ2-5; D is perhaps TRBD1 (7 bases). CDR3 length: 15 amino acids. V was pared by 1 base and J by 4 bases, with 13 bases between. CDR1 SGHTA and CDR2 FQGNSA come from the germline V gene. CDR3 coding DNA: TGTGCCAGCAGCTTAGAGGGCAGGGGGGTAGAGACCCAGTACTTC. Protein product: CASSLEGRGVETQYF.

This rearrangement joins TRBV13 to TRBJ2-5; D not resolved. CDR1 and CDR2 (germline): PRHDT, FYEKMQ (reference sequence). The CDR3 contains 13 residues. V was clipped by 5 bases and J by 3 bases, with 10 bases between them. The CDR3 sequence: CASSLGVEETQYF. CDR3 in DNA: TGTGCCAGCAGCCTTGGAGTGGAAGAGACCCAGTACTTC.

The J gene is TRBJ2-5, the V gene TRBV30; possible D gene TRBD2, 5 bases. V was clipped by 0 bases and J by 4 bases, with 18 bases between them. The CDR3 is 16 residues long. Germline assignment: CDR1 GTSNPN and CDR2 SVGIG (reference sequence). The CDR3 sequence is CAWSVSDAVATETQYF. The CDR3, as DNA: TGTGCCTGGAGTGTAAGTGATGCGGTAGCGACAGAGACCCAGTACTTC.

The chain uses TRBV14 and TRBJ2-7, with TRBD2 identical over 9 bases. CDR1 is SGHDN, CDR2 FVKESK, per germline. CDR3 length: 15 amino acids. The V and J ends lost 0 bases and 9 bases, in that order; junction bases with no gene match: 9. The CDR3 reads CASSQDSGGPSLQYF. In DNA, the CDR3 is TGTGCCAGCAGCCAAGACAGCGGGGGGCCCTCGTTGCAGTACTTC.

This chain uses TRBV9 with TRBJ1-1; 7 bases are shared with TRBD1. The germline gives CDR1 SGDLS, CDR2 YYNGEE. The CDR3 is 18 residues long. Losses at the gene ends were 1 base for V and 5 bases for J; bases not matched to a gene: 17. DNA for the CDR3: TGTGCCAGCAGCGTACCAGGGACAGCCTCCCCCGAGGGGACTGAAGCTTTCTTT. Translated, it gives CASSVPGTASPEGTEAFF.

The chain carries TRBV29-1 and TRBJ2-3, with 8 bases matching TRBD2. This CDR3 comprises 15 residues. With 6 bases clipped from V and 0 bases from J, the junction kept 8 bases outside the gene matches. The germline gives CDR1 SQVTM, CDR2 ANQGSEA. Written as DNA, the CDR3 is TGCAGCGTGGAACAGCGGGGGACGAGCACAGATACGCAGTATTTT. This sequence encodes CSVEQRGTSTDTQYF.

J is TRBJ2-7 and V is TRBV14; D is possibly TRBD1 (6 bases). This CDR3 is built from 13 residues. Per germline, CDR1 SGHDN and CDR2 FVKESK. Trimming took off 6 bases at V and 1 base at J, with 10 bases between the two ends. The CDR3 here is CASRLTGSYEQYF. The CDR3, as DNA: TGTGCCAGCAGGTTAACAGGGTCCTACGAGCAGTACTTC. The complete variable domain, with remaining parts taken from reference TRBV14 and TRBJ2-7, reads EAGVTQFPSHSVIEKGQTVTLRCDPISGHDNLYWYRRVMGKEIKFLLHFVKESKQDESGMPNNRFLAERTGGTYSTLKVQPAELEDSGVYFCASRLTGSYEQYFGPGTRLTVT.

CDR3: CASRTPFREGASPLHF. The CDR3, as DNA: TGTGCCAGCAGGACCCCATTTCGCGAAGGGGCTTCACCCCTCCACTTT. The V call is TRBV2, the J call TRBJ1-6; maybe TRBD1 (5 bases). V was clipped by 6 bases and J by 9 bases, with 21 bases between them. This CDR3 region has 16 residues. CDR1 and CDR2 from the germline V gene are SNHLY and FYNNEI.